Listed below are T cell receptor beta chains from one sample, sequenced in a study of blood T cell repertoires in COVID-19. Assay used: immunoSEQ multiplex PCR; TCRdb lists only in-frame clones, some missing. The sample records more than 85,000 clones, over 70% being singletons. Sequenced material: peripheral blood. These TCRs come from an elderly man with active or convalescent COVID-19. Each CDR3 is given with its conserved first and last residue. A D gene is named only where the DNA matches it firmly. The size of a clone is reported for some rows only, either as once, few or many, or as a class for expanded clones.

>-|TRBD1|TRBJ2-3|TRBV11-2
CASSSLPGTGVGTDTQYF
TGTGCCAGCAGCTCACTCCCCGGGACAGGGGTTGGCACAGATACGCAGTATTTT
>-|-|TRBJ1-1|TRBV13
CASSRGQNTEAFF
TGTGCCAGCAGCCGCGGCCAGAACACTGAAGCTTTCTTT
>-|TRBD1|TRBJ2-7|TRBV11-3
CASSLPTGETQYF
TGTGCCAGCAGCTTACCAACAGGGGAAACGCAGTACTTC
>-|TRBD1|TRBJ2-7|TRBV6-5
CASRRQGWSSYEQYF
TGTGCCAGCAGGAGACAGGGATGGAGTTCCTACGAGCAGTACTTC
>once|-|TRBJ1-5|TRBV5-6
CASSSAEARLSNQPQHF
TGTGCCAGCAGCTCCGCGGAGGCCAGGCTTAGCAATCAGCCCCAGCATTTT
>-|-|TRBJ1-2|TRBV18
CASSPDSNYGYTF
TGTGCCAGCTCACCCGACAGTAACTATGGCTACACCTTC
>few|-|TRBJ1-1|TRBV6-2/TRBV6-3
CASSYGYTEAFF
TGTGCCAGCAGTTACGGCTACACTGAAGCTTTCTTT
>-|TRBD1|TRBJ1-1|TRBV5-6
CASSPGTGGSEAFF
TGTGCCAGCAGTCCCGGGACAGGGGGGTCTGAAGCTTTCTTT
>-|TRBD2|TRBJ2-7|TRBV4-3
CASSQLAGGPGEQYF
TGCGCCAGCAGCCAACTAGCGGGGGGGCCTGGAGAGCAGTACTTC
>once|-|TRBJ1-1|TRBV6-6
CASRTDQGTEAFF
TGTGCCAGCCGTACAGACCAGGGCACTGAAGCTTTCTTT
>-|TRBD2|TRBJ2-3|TRBV5-4
CASRVAGVGTDTQYF
TGTGCCAGCAGAGTAGCGGGGGTTGGTACAGATACGCAGTATTTT
>-|-|TRBJ1-2|TRBV6-1
CASSEEEGGGYGYTF
TGTGCCAGCAGTGAAGAGGAGGGCGGGGGGTATGGCTACACCTTC
>-|TRBD2|TRBJ2-3|TRBV10-1
CASSETSGGTDTQYF
TGCGCCAGCAGTGAGACTAGCGGGGGCACAGATACGCAGTATTTT
>once|-|TRBJ1-1|TRBV30
CAWSLSSSTEAFF
TGTGCCTGGAGCCTCTCCTCGAGCACTGAAGCTTTCTTT
>-|-|TRBJ2-3|TRBV5-1
CASSSGTSFRGDTQYF
TGCGCCAGCAGCTCAGGGACTTCTTTCCGGGGAGATACGCAGTATTTT
>-|-|TRBJ1-5|TRBV21-1
CASSKGAQACYQPQHF
TGTGCCAGCAGCAAAGGGGCACAGGCCTGCTATCAGCCCCAGCATTTT
>-|-|TRBJ1-3|TRBV3-1/TRBV3-2
CASSRGHPSSGNTIYF
TGTGCCAGCAGCCGCGGCCATCCGAGCTCTGGAAACACCATATATTTT
>few|-|TRBJ1-1|TRBV7-2
CASSSAGTRVEAFF
TGTGCCAGCAGCTCTGCAGGTACTAGGGTGGAAGCTTTCTTT
>-|TRBD1|TRBJ2-5|TRBV5-4
CASSLDRVETQYF
TGTGCCAGCAGCCTGGACAGGGTGGAGACCCAGTACTTC
>-|TRBD2|TRBJ2-3|TRBV7-8
CASSGALAGGPDTQYF
TGTGCCAGCAGCGGGGCCCTAGCGGGGGGGCCTGATACGCAGTATTTT
>-|-|TRBJ1-2|TRBV5-1
CASSLGGVEYYTF
TGCGCCAGCAGCTTGGGTGGAGTTGAGTACTACACCTTC
>-|-|TRBJ2-3|TRBV18
CASSRDLPGTDTQYF
TGTGCCAGCTCACGTGACTTACCCGGCACAGATACGCAGTATTTT
>-|TRBD1|TRBJ2-7|TRBV6-2/TRBV6-3
CASSYVDRGYEQYF
TGTGCCAGCAGTTACGTGGACAGGGGCTACGAGCAGTACTTC
>-|TRBD1|TRBJ1-1|TRBV20-1
CSASWYRGNTEAFF
TGCAGTGCTAGTTGGTACAGGGGTAACACTGAAGCTTTCTTT
>-|-|TRBJ2-3|TRBV2
CASPLSRPSGGDTQYF
TGTGCCAGCCCCCTAAGTCGTCCCTCGGGCGGGGATACGCAGTATTTT
>few|-|TRBJ2-1|TRBV6-5
CASSPPTGRNGEQFF
TGTGCCAGCAGTCCACCGACAGGCCGGAATGGTGAGCAGTTCTTC
>-|TRBD2|TRBJ2-5|TRBV5-4
CASSLAGRAGVTQETQYF
TGTGCCAGCAGCTTGGCTGGGCGAGCGGGGGTAACACAAGAGACCCAGTACTTC
>-|-|TRBJ1-2|TRBV28
CASSPVLSNRGSYGYTF
TGTGCCAGCAGCCCCGTCCTTTCGAATCGCGGGTCCTATGGCTACACCTTC
>-|TRBD2|TRBJ2-3|TRBV5-6
CASSFLAGGRTDTQYF
TGTGCCAGCAGCTTCCTGGCGGGGGGGCGCACAGATACGCAGTATTTT
>once|TRBD1|TRBJ2-1|TRBV9
CASSVALGGAIPNEQFF
TGTGCCAGCAGCGTAGCTCTAGGGGGCGCGATCCCAAATGAGCAGTTCTTC
>-|-|TRBJ2-7|TRBV4-3
CASSLTAGAGSSYEQYF
TGCGCCAGCAGCCTAACCGCGGGGGCCGGGAGCTCCTACGAGCAGTACTTC
>-|TRBD2|TRBJ2-5|TRBV12-3/TRBV12-4
CASSFGGVETQYF
TGTGCCAGCAGTTTCGGGGGGGTGGAGACCCAGTACTTC
>-|TRBD2|TRBJ2-7|TRBV3-1/TRBV3-2
CASSQGLAVYEQYF
TGTGCCAGCAGCCAAGGACTAGCGGTATACGAGCAGTACTTC
>-|-|TRBJ1-5|TRBV15
CATSRAGEGGQPQHF
TGTGCCACCAGCAGAGCCGGGGAAGGGGGTCAGCCCCAGCATTTT
>once|-|TRBJ1-1|TRBV5-5
CASSLDMNTEAFF
TGTGCCAGCAGTCTCGACATGAACACTGAAGCTTTCTTT
>few|TRBD1|TRBJ1-5|TRBV27
CASSSRDRFGNQPQHF
TGTGCCAGCAGTAGCCGGGACAGATTTGGGAATCAGCCCCAGCATTTT
>-|TRBD2|TRBJ2-4|TRBV3-1/TRBV3-2
CASSQAAGGRKNIQYF
TGTGCCAGCAGCCAAGCCGCGGGGGGTAGGAAAAACATTCAGTACTTC
>-|-|TRBJ1-1|TRBV9
CASSPRLHTEAFF
TGTGCCAGCAGCCCTCGGTTACACACTGAAGCTTTCTTT
>-|-|TRBJ2-1|TRBV19
CASTSDWPYNEQFF
TGTGCCAGTACCTCGGACTGGCCCTACAATGAGCAGTTCTTC
>-|-|TRBJ1-2|TRBV5-1
CASSFSQTETSNYGYTF
TGCGCCAGCAGCTTTTCTCAGACAGAAACTTCTAACTATGGCTACACCTTC
>-|TRBD1|TRBJ1-6|TRBV6-2/TRBV6-3
CASSRTATGKRVSPLHF
TGTGCCAGCAGTCGCACCGCGACAGGGAAAAGGGTTTCACCCCTCCACTTT
>-|-|TRBJ2-1|TRBV14
CASSQSRGGEQFF
TGTGCCAGCAGCCAAAGCAGGGGCGGTGAGCAGTTCTTC
>once|TRBD1|TRBJ1-2|TRBV6-5
CASSRTGGDGYTF
TGTGCCAGCAGCAGGACAGGGGGCGATGGCTACACCTTC
>-|TRBD2|TRBJ2-3|TRBV27
CASSPPSGGIDTQYF
TGTGCCAGCAGTCCCCCTAGCGGGGGTATAGATACGCAGTATTTT
>-|-|TRBJ1-6|TRBV18
CASSGSSYNSPLHF
TGTGCCAGCTCGGGGAGCTCCTATAATTCACCCCTCCACTTT
>-|TRBD1|TRBJ2-7|TRBV9
CASSFGTAPTYEQYF
TGTGCCAGCAGCTTCGGGACAGCTCCGACTTACGAGCAGTACTTC
>-|-|TRBJ2-5|TRBV5-4
CASSSGDRAETQYF
TGTGCCAGCAGCTCGGGGGACAGAGCGGAGACCCAGTACTTC
>-|TRBD2|TRBJ2-1|TRBV4-2
CASSQDWAGGKNEQFF
TGTGCCAGCAGCCAAGACTGGGCGGGGGGAAAGAATGAGCAGTTCTTC
>-|-|TRBJ1-2|TRBV27
CASSLFGGDGYTF
TGTGCCAGCAGTTTATTTGGGGGGGATGGCTACACCTTC